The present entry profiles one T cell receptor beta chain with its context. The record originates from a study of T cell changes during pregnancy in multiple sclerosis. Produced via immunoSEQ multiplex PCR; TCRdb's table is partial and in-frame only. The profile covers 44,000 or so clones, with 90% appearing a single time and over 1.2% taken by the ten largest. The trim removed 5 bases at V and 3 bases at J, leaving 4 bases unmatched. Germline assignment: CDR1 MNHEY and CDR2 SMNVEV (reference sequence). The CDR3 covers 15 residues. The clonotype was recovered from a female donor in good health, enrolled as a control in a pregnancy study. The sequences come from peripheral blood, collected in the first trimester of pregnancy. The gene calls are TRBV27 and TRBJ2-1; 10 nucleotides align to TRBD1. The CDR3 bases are TGTGCCAGCAGTAAGACAGGGGGCAACTACAATGAGCAGTTCTTC. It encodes CASSKTGGNYNEQFF.